The clone carrying this TCR beta chain was detected a few times. Its antigen is still unknown. The CDR3 is 15 amino acids. Germline V lookup: CDR1 MNHEY, CDR2 SMNVEV (reference sequence). V gave up 7 bases and J gave up 3 bases; unmatched junction bases: 11. These data belong to a study of T-cell memory formation after mild COVID-19. Across the study: The two donors had largely donor-specific TCR clusters. Study results and caveats: Cross-reactive memory apparently joined, as some responding clones appeared in pre-infection memory. Still unconfirmed is whether the second-wave clones peaking on day 37 recognized SARS-CoV-2.

A 5'RACE reaction primed in the constant segment made cDNA libraries of TCR alpha and TCR beta, and these carried sample barcodes and UMIs. TCRdb reprocessed the 5' RACE reads via MiXCR and lists one record per CDR3 protein. The data hold hundreds of thousands of distinct CDR3 sequences, with approximately 27% observed a single time. This rearrangement joins TRBV27 to TRBJ2-7; 8 bases are a match to TRBD2. The TCR originated in an adult woman who had mild COVID-19 (a few samples of this study predate the infection). Cell type and time point are not known. Sample: PBMCs or a T cell subset sorted from them (not recorded which). The CDR3 protein is CASKVYSGSLYEQYF. The CDR3 bases are TGTGCCAGCAAAGTCTACAGCGGGAGTCTCTACGAGCAGTACTTC.